The entry below gives a single T cell receptor (beta chain) sequence along with its context. Its antigen is unidentified. Repertoires were generated with immunoSEQ multiplex PCR, while TCRdb's copy carries only in-frame clones and drops some. The data contain about 1 million clones, about 75% of them singletons. V was pared by 1 base and J by 10 bases, with 14 bases between. Germline assignment: CDR1 SGHVS and CDR2 FQNEAQ. The CDR3 has 14 residues. The source of the sample is a study of shared clonotypes between healthy human individuals. The study, taken as a whole, reports: Shared clonotypes across all four donors exceeded non-shared ones in generation probability. The researchers took only blood, and tissue repertoires probably look different. A handful of donors showed sharing of approximately 4.7% of naive CD4 clonotypes.

The sample taken for sequencing was memory CD4+ T cells sorted from blood. Subset here: CD45RA-negative fraction. The chain joins TRBV7-8 to TRBJ2-1, with D perhaps matching TRBD1 (5 bases). The TCR was taken from a man younger than 35 in good health. The CDR3 sequence: CASSLDGKGREQFF. The CDR3 nucleotides are TGTGCCAGCAGCTTAGATGGTAAGGGGCGGGAGCAGTTCTTC.